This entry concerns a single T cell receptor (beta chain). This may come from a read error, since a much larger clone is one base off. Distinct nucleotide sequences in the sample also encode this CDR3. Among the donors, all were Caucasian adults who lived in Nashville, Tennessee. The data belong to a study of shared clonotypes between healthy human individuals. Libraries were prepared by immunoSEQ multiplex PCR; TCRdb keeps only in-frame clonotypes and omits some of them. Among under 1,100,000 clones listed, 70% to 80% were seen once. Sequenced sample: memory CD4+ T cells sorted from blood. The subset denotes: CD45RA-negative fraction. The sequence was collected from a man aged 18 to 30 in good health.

The CDR3 coding sequence is TGTGCCTGGAGTAGCGACACTCTAGGACAGCCCCAGCATTTT. Amino acids: CAWSSDTLGQPQHF. V is TRBV30 and J is TRBJ1-5; D not certain. Trimming took 2 bases from V and 7 from J, leaving 15 bases between them. This CDR3 has 14 amino acids. Germline lookup yields CDR1 GTSNPN and CDR2 SVGIG (reference sequence).